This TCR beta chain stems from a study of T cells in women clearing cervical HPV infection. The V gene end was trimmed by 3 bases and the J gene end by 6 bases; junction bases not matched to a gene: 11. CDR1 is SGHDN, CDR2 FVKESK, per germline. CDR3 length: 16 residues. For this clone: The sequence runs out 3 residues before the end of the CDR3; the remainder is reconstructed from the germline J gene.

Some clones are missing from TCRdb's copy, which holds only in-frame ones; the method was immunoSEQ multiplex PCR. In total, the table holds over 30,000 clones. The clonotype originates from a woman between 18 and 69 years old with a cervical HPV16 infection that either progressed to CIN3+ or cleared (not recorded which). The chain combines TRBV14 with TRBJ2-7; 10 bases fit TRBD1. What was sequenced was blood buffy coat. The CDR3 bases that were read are TGTGCCAGCAGCCACGTCCCGGGACAGGGGCCGCGCGAG. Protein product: CASSHVPGQGPRE. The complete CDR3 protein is CASSHVPGQGPREQYF.